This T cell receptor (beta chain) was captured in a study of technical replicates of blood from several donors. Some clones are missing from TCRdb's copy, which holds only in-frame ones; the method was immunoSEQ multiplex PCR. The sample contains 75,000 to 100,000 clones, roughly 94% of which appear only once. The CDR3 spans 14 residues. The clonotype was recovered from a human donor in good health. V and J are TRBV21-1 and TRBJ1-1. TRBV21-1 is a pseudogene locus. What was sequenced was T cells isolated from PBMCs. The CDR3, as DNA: TGTGCCATCACCTCTATGGGGGGTGACACTGAAGCTTTCTTT. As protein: CAITSMGGDTEAFF.